A single sample gave rise to the 6 T cell receptor beta chains below, sequenced in a study of blood T cell repertoires in COVID-19 (dated by TCRdb to the early 2020s). Libraries came from the immunoSEQ multiplex PCR assay. The clones in this table, taken by TCRdb from immuneACCESS, are in-frame only. Not every clone is retained; where verified, under half of the shortfall comes from an unresolved V gene, and the cause of the rest is unknown. The sample table lists around 99,000 clones, 84% of them with a count of one. The top ten clones comprise roughly 7.9% of the sample. Sequencing input: peripheral blood. These receptors were taken from a woman of 80 years or more with active or convalescent COVID-19.

The gene calls are TRBV7-2 and TRBJ2-7; 7 nucleotides match TRBD2. J was trimmed by 1 base and V by 1 base; bases with no gene match: 4. The length of the CDR3 is 15 residues. CDR1 is SGHTA, CDR2 FQGNSA, per germline. The CDR3 spells CASSLVGAGSYEQYF. The CDR3 DNA sequence: TGTGCCAGCAGCTTAGTTGGAGCGGGATCCTACGAGCAGTACTTC.

This clone has a handful of counts. The J gene is TRBJ2-5, the V gene TRBV11-2, with 10 bases that match TRBD1. The trim removed 5 bases at V and 11 bases at J, leaving 2 bases unmatched. This CDR3 comprises 11 residues. In germline, CDR1 is SGHAT, CDR2 FQNNGV. Written as DNA, the CDR3 is TGTGCCAGCAGCCTGGGACAGGGGCAGTACTTC. Translated: CASSLGQGQYF.

This chain links TRBV12-5 with TRBJ2-6; TRBD1 matches 12 bases. Looked up from germline, CDR1 is LGHNT and CDR2 is FRNRAP. After removal of 6 bases from V and 4 bases from J, the junction contained 4 bases not matched to a gene. The CDR3 covers 16 residues. In nucleotides, the CDR3 is TGTGCTAGTGGCCGGGACAGGGGGCTGGGGGCCAACGTCCTGACTTTC. This translates into CASGRDRGLGANVLTF.

This rearrangement joins TRBV28 to TRBJ1-5; D gene uncertain. The CDR3 runs to 12 residues. The germline CDR1 and CDR2 sequences are MDHEN and SYDVKM. Trimming removed 3 bases from V and 13 bases from J, with 13 bases in between. The CDR3 spells CASSFVGSTQHF. CDR3 coding DNA: TGTGCCAGCAGTTTCGTAGGCTCGACACAGCATTTT.

This sequence joins TRBV4-2 and TRBJ2-5, with D possibly TRBD2 on 5 matching bases. The V end lost 0 bases, the J end lost 1 base, and 9 bases lay between the germline ends. Germline V gene sequence: CDR1 LGHNA, CDR2 YNFKEQ. This CDR3 spans 15 amino acids. The CDR3 DNA sequence: TGTGCCAGCAGCCAAGATCGGAGCGGCCAAGAGACCCAGTACTTC. This codes for CASSQDRSGQETQYF.

The J gene is TRBJ2-7, the V gene TRBV7-8, with D maybe TRBD2 (5 bases). The CDR3 extends over 14 amino acids. The V gene's germline CDR1 is SGHVS and CDR2 FQNEAQ. V gave up 0 bases and J gave up 3 bases, with 9 bases separating them. CDR3 amino acids: CASSLAWENYEQYF. CDR3 coding DNA: TGTGCCAGCAGCTTAGCGTGGGAGAACTACGAGCAGTACTTC.